Listed below are T cell receptor beta chains from one sample, sequenced in a study of shared clonotypes between healthy human individuals. Generated by immunoSEQ multiplex PCR, the TCRdb table keeps only in-frame clones and is missing some. The repertoire holds roughly 410,000 clones, with 95% to 97% as singletons. The sequencing sample was made of memory CD8+ T cells sorted from blood. These receptors were obtained from a man younger than 45 in good health. The CDR3 runs from the conserved cysteine through the conserved F or W. The D gene is left open where the match is weak. Clone size appears in some rows only: once, few, many, or a class for an expanded clone.

cdr3_aa: CASSQGVYNEQFF
cdr3_nt: TGTGCCAGCAGTCAGGGGGTGTACAATGAGCAGTTCTTC
v_call: TRBV6-1
clone_size: -
d_call: TRBD1
j_call: TRBJ2-1

cdr3_aa: CASSLDREAFF
cdr3_nt: TGCGCCAGCAGCTTGGACAGGGAAGCTTTCTTT
v_call: TRBV5-1
clone_size: -
d_call: -
j_call: TRBJ1-1

cdr3_aa: CAWRQDPMNTEAFF
cdr3_nt: TGTGCCTGGCGCCAAGACCCCATGAACACTGAAGCTTTCTTT
v_call: TRBV30
clone_size: -
d_call: -
j_call: TRBJ1-1

cdr3_aa: CASSFTSGTNTQYF
cdr3_nt: TGTGCCAGCAGCTTTACTAGCGGGACAAATACGCAGTATTTT
v_call: TRBV5-4
clone_size: -
d_call: TRBD2
j_call: TRBJ2-3

cdr3_aa: CASSRGTSGSYEQYF
cdr3_nt: TGTGCCAGCAGTCGAGGGACTAGCGGGTCCTACGAGCAGTACTTC
v_call: TRBV6-1
clone_size: -
d_call: TRBD2
j_call: TRBJ2-7

cdr3_aa: CASSEQVTEDTQYF
cdr3_nt: TGCGCCAGCAGTGAACAGGTTACTGAAGATACGCAGTATTTT
v_call: TRBV10-1
clone_size: -
d_call: -
j_call: TRBJ2-3

cdr3_aa: CASSLWPRGSSTDTQYF
cdr3_nt: TGTGCCAGCAGCTTATGGCCACGGGGTTCTAGCACAGATACGCAGTATTTT
v_call: TRBV11-2
clone_size: -
d_call: -
j_call: TRBJ2-3

cdr3_aa: CASSVDVGDGLDTDTQYF
cdr3_nt: TGTGCCAGCAGCGTAGATGTGGGGGACGGCCTAGACACAGATACGCAGTATTTT
v_call: TRBV9
clone_size: -
d_call: -
j_call: TRBJ2-3

cdr3_aa: CASREDTGGGNTIYF
cdr3_nt: TGTGCCAGCAGGGAAGATACAGGGGGCGGAAACACCATATATTTT
v_call: TRBV25-1
clone_size: -
d_call: TRBD1
j_call: TRBJ1-3

cdr3_aa: CASSQEKGSYNEQFF
cdr3_nt: TGTGCCAGCAGCCAAGAAAAGGGCTCCTACAATGAGCAGTTCTTC
v_call: TRBV4-2
clone_size: -
d_call: -
j_call: TRBJ2-1

cdr3_aa: CASTESGTGPYEQYF
cdr3_nt: TGTGCCAGCACTGAATCCGGGACAGGGCCCTACGAGCAGTACTTC
v_call: TRBV2
clone_size: -
d_call: TRBD1
j_call: TRBJ2-7

cdr3_aa: CASSIPSGRVNEQFF
cdr3_nt: TGTGCCAGTAGTATACCTAGCGGGAGGGTCAATGAGCAGTTCTTC
v_call: TRBV19
clone_size: -
d_call: TRBD2
j_call: TRBJ2-1

cdr3_aa: CASSLVPGETQYF
cdr3_nt: TGTGCCAGCAGCTTGGTCCCGGGGGAGACCCAGTACTTC
v_call: TRBV11-2
clone_size: -
d_call: -
j_call: TRBJ2-5

cdr3_aa: CASSLTGPQETQYF
cdr3_nt: TGCGCCAGCAGCTTGACAGGCCCTCAAGAGACCCAGTACTTC
v_call: TRBV5-1
clone_size: -
d_call: -
j_call: TRBJ2-5

cdr3_aa: CASSIGTGPSYEQYF
cdr3_nt: TGTGCCAGTAGTATTGGGACAGGGCCCTCCTACGAGCAGTACTTC
v_call: TRBV19
clone_size: -
d_call: TRBD1
j_call: TRBJ2-7

cdr3_aa: CSAEMPYEQYF
cdr3_nt: TGCAGTGCAGAGATGCCTTACGAGCAGTACTTC
v_call: TRBV20-1
clone_size: -
d_call: -
j_call: TRBJ2-7

cdr3_aa: CASSLWGDAPYEQYF
cdr3_nt: TGTGCCAGCAGTTTATGGGGCGACGCACCCTACGAGCAGTACTTC
v_call: TRBV27
clone_size: -
d_call: -
j_call: TRBJ2-7

cdr3_aa: CASASGLYNEQFF
cdr3_nt: TGTGCCAGCGCGAGCGGCCTATACAATGAGCAGTTCTTC
v_call: TRBV28
clone_size: -
d_call: -
j_call: TRBJ2-1

cdr3_aa: CASSLSQIEETQYF
cdr3_nt: TGTGCCAGCAGTTTAAGTCAAATCGAAGAGACCCAGTACTTC
v_call: TRBV28
clone_size: -
d_call: -
j_call: TRBJ2-5

cdr3_aa: CASSLGEGRSYEQYF
cdr3_nt: TGTGCCAGCAGTTTAGGAGAGGGCCGGTCCTACGAGCAGTACTTC
v_call: TRBV27
clone_size: -
d_call: -
j_call: TRBJ2-7

cdr3_aa: CASYPGTGVGYTF
cdr3_nt: TGTGCCAGTTATCCGGGGACAGGGGTTGGCTACACCTTC
v_call: TRBV19
clone_size: -
d_call: TRBD1
j_call: TRBJ1-2

cdr3_aa: CASKAVRAVNQPQHF
cdr3_nt: TGTGCCAGCAAGGCGGTGAGGGCGGTCAATCAGCCCCAGCATTTT
v_call: TRBV9
clone_size: few
d_call: -
j_call: TRBJ1-5

cdr3_aa: CASSQPGQLSPVEKYEQYF
cdr3_nt: TGCGCCAGCAGCCAACCAGGGCAGCTAAGCCCCGTTGAGAAATACGAGCAGTACTTC
v_call: TRBV5-1
clone_size: once
d_call: -
j_call: TRBJ2-7

cdr3_aa: CASSEGTATYQPQHF
cdr3_nt: TGTGCCAGCAGCGAAGGGACAGCAACCTATCAGCCCCAGCATTTT
v_call: TRBV6-1
clone_size: -
d_call: TRBD1
j_call: TRBJ1-5

cdr3_aa: CASSSASGSHEQYF
cdr3_nt: TGTGCCAGCAGTTCCGCTAGCGGGAGCCACGAGCAGTACTTC
v_call: TRBV28
clone_size: -
d_call: TRBD2
j_call: TRBJ2-7

cdr3_aa: CASSLERLSGANVLTF
cdr3_nt: TGCGCCAGCAGCTTGGAACGTCTTTCTGGGGCCAACGTCCTGACTTTC
v_call: TRBV5-1
clone_size: -
d_call: -
j_call: TRBJ2-6

cdr3_aa: CASSQDGQGGNQPQHF
cdr3_nt: TGCGCCAGCAGCCAAGATGGCCAGGGAGGGAATCAGCCCCAGCATTTT
v_call: TRBV4-1
clone_size: once
d_call: -
j_call: TRBJ1-5

cdr3_aa: CASSLGTGYQETQYF
cdr3_nt: TGCGCCAGCAGCCTGGGGACAGGTTACCAAGAGACCCAGTACTTC
v_call: TRBV5-1
clone_size: -
d_call: TRBD1
j_call: TRBJ2-5

cdr3_aa: CASTTDRIEKLFF
cdr3_nt: TGTGCCAGCACTACTGACAGAATTGAAAAACTGTTTTTT
v_call: TRBV28
clone_size: -
d_call: -
j_call: TRBJ1-4

cdr3_aa: CASSLSNYEQYF
cdr3_nt: TGTGCCAGCAGTTTGTCCAACTACGAGCAGTACTTC
v_call: TRBV28
clone_size: -
d_call: -
j_call: TRBJ2-7

cdr3_aa: CASSFPGDTQYF
cdr3_nt: TGTGCCAGCAGCTTCCCGGGAGATACGCAGTATTTT
v_call: TRBV7-9
clone_size: once
d_call: -
j_call: TRBJ2-3

cdr3_aa: CASSLLGGRHYEQYF
cdr3_nt: TGTGCCAGCAGCTTATTAGGGGGGCGTCACTACGAGCAGTACTTC
v_call: TRBV7-3
clone_size: -
d_call: -
j_call: TRBJ2-7

cdr3_aa: CASSASGWNTDTQYF
cdr3_nt: TGTGCCAGCAGTGCGTCAGGGTGGAACACAGATACGCAGTATTTT
v_call: TRBV6-1
clone_size: -
d_call: -
j_call: TRBJ2-3

cdr3_aa: CASSLWTPNTGELFF
cdr3_nt: TGCGCCAGCAGCTTGTGGACTCCTAACACCGGGGAGCTGTTTTTT
v_call: TRBV5-1
clone_size: -
d_call: -
j_call: TRBJ2-2

cdr3_aa: CASTRGGSASGANVLTF
cdr3_nt: TGTGCCAGCACCCGGGGAGGGAGTGCCTCTGGGGCCAACGTCCTGACTTTC
v_call: TRBV7-9
clone_size: -
d_call: TRBD2
j_call: TRBJ2-6

cdr3_aa: CASSVYKTSQSRANVLTF
cdr3_nt: TGTGCCAGTAGTGTGTATAAGACATCACAAAGTCGGGCCAACGTCCTGACTTTC
v_call: TRBV19
clone_size: -
d_call: -
j_call: TRBJ2-6

cdr3_aa: CASTPGDIQYF
cdr3_nt: TGTGCCAGCACCCCGGGAGACATTCAGTACTTC
v_call: TRBV11-2
clone_size: -
d_call: -
j_call: TRBJ2-4

cdr3_aa: CASSFLLPLTKGDEQFF
cdr3_nt: TGTGCCAGCAGCTTCCTTCTCCCTTTGACTAAAGGCGATGAGCAGTTCTTC
v_call: TRBV5-6
clone_size: once
d_call: -
j_call: TRBJ2-1

cdr3_aa: CASSLALGGPLMYTDTQYF
cdr3_nt: TGTGCCAGCAGCTTAGCGCTAGGTGGGCCACTAATGTACACAGATACGCAGTATTTT
v_call: TRBV7-2
clone_size: -
d_call: -
j_call: TRBJ2-3

cdr3_aa: CASSMLLNTEAFF
cdr3_nt: TGTGCCAGTAGTATGCTCTTGAACACTGAAGCTTTCTTT
v_call: TRBV19
clone_size: -
d_call: -
j_call: TRBJ1-1

cdr3_aa: CASSDHSGANVLTF
cdr3_nt: TGTGCCAGCAGTGACCACTCTGGGGCCAACGTCCTGACTTTC
v_call: TRBV25-1
clone_size: -
d_call: -
j_call: TRBJ2-6